The T cell receptor (beta chain) under discussion was sequenced for a study of T cells in Graves' hyperthyroidism and ophthalmopathy. Findings and caveats of the study: Among clonotypes expanded in thyroid above 0.001, most were also found in blood.

TCR beta CDR3 region amplification was performed from RNA transcripts. TCR CDR3 regions were first amplified by RT-PCR with HTBI primers. TCRdb redid the calling of the multiplex PCR reads with MiXCR, one entry per CDR3 protein. The sample lists 200,000 to 250,000 distinct CDR3 sequences, about 18% seen once, with roughly two fifths in the top ten. Comment on this clonotype: Its antigen is undetermined.

The CDR3 loop spans 14 amino acids. V lost 0 bases and J 7 bases, leaving 11 bases between the germline ends. The chain links TRBV12-3 or TRBV12-4 to TRBJ2-3, with a tentative D call TRBD2 (7 bases). The sample comprised blood. This TCR was sampled from a man aged 35 to 55 with Graves' hyperthyroidism. The CDR3 spells CASSLAGGPYTQYF. CDR3 nucleotides: TGTGCCAGCAGTTTAGCGGGGGGGCCTTATACGCAGTATTTT.